This T cell receptor (beta chain) was identified in a study of CD8 T cells in ankylosing spondylitis. The study's findings and limits: It was reported that disease-linked clones were significantly enriched in matched ankylosing spondylitis synovial fluid. What seemed typical of ankylosing spondylitis blood was a TCR beta motif built from fewer than ten highly homologous variants. Before this, some motif variants had been reported in reactive arthritis synovial fluid and blood.

The CDR3 is 15 amino acids. CDR1 and CDR2 from the germline V gene are MDHEN and SYDVKM. Trimming left V 5 bases short and J 2 bases short, with 16 bases between. This clonotype was seen a handful of times. Its antigen is as yet unknown. Making the TCR beta libraries involved quantitative 5'-RACE with molecular barcodes. TCRdb fed the 5' RACE reads into MiXCR, producing one record per CDR3 protein. The table shows about 480,000 distinct CDR3 sequences, with 15% to 20% occurring only once. The sample was blood, either unsorted or a sorted T cell fraction (not recorded which). This receptor was identified in a male donor with ankylosing spondylitis. This chain joins TRBV28 and TRBJ2-7, with D perhaps matching TRBD1 or TRBD2 (5 bases each). The CDR3: CASSIRGRVTYEQYF. The CDR3 nucleotides read TGTGCCAGCAGTATCCGGGGACGGGTGACCTACGAGCAGTACTTC.